This TCR beta chain is from a study of immune evolution from preneoplasia to lung adenocarcinoma. The CDR3 consists of 14 residues. The V end was cut by 7 bases, the J end by 1 base, with 13 bases between. Germline assignment: CDR1 MDHEN and CDR2 SYDVKM. Only in-frame clones appear in the TCRdb table, and some are missing; sequencing was by immunoSEQ multiplex PCR. The data contain several thousand clones, 81% of them singletons. The receptor was derived from a person aged 45-65 years with lung adenocarcinoma. The chain employs TRBV28 and TRBJ1-2, with D unclear. The specimen sequenced was FFPE invasive lung adenocarcinoma tissue. CDR3 region: CASKINSINYGYTF. In DNA form, the CDR3 reads TGTGCCAGCAAGATAAATTCCATTAACTATGGCTACACCTTC.